This TCR beta chain was captured in a study of blood T cell repertoires in COVID-19. Study-wide background: Samples of COVID-19 (acute and convalescent) were obtained from the United States, Italy and Spain. PBMCs, B-cell-depleted T cells, or T cells provided the cDNA or gDNA that made up the material.

Study processing details: Quantification of nucleated cells was approximated via reference gene primer amplification. Some clones are missing from TCRdb's copy, which holds only in-frame ones; the method was immunoSEQ multiplex PCR. That table is the source of V, J and clone size, and D and trimming were worked out from the DNA. The sample comprises approximately 240,000 clones, approximately 80% of which are singletons, and roughly 1.4% rests with the top ten. CDR3 length equals 14 residues. Germline V gene data show CDR1 as PRHDT and CDR2 as FYEKMQ (reference sequence). The V gene end was trimmed by 1 base and the J gene end by 11 bases; junction bases not matched to a gene: 4.

The sequenced sample consisted of peripheral blood. The TCR was taken from a woman aged 40-49 years who had recovered from COVID-19. The J gene is TRBJ1-6, the V gene TRBV13, with TRBD1 matching 8 bases. CDR3 region: CASSLEDRVTPLHF. CDR3 bases: TGTGCCAGCAGCTTAGAGGACAGGGTGACACCCCTCCACTTT.